This T cell receptor beta chain was identified in a study of identical twins. Using its own MiXCR run on the 5' RACE reads, TCRdb lists one record per CDR3 protein. The profile shows nearly 200,000 distinct CDR3 sequences, 15% of them singletons. Germline-derived CDR1 and CDR2 are LNHDA and SQIVND (reference sequence). The CDR3 loop spans 13 amino acids. V was pared by 7 bases and J by 5 bases, with 12 bases between. This same sample was also taken into another study, of T cells expressing NK-cell markers. Per that paper: TCR beta repertoires came from sorted CD3+CD56+NKG2C+, CD3+CD56+NKG2C- and CD3+CD56-NKG2C+ T cells.

This clonotype was obtained from a woman aged 18 to 35 in good health. The sequenced material came from CD8+ T cells sorted from blood. This chain links TRBV19 with TRBJ1-5, with D possibly being TRBD1 (6 bases). The CDR3 region is CASTDSPYQPQHF. The CDR3 DNA reads as TGTGCCAGTACGGACAGCCCCTATCAGCCCCAGCATTTT.